One sample yielded the 26 T cell receptor beta chains listed below, sequenced in a study of cytotoxic CD8 clonotypes in ibrutinib-treated CLL. Produced via immunoSEQ multiplex PCR; TCRdb's table is partial and in-frame only. The repertoire holds some 290,000 clones, approximately 80% seen once, with about 6.7% in the top ten. Here the sequenced sample was PBMCs, taken before ibrutinib treatment. These receptors were obtained from a human donor with chronic lymphocytic leukemia.

The rearrangement joins TRBV5-1 to TRBJ2-7, with TRBD2 identical over 7 bases. The CDR3 contains 18 residues. V shed 7 bases and J 4 bases; nucleotides not matched to a gene: 23. Germline V gene sequence: CDR1 SGHRS, CDR2 YFSETQ. The CDR3: CASAQAVAGVSGRYEQYF. Written as DNA, the CDR3 is TGCGCCAGCGCCCAGGCTGTGGCGGGAGTTTCGGGAAGATACGAGCAGTACTTC.

The V call is TRBV30, the J call TRBJ1-2; weak D call: TRBD1 (6 bases). V was shortened by 2 bases and J by 0 bases, with 25 bases between the two germline ends. This CDR3 region has 19 residues. CDR1 is GTSNPN and CDR2 is SVGIG in the germline V gene (reference sequence). Written as DNA, the CDR3 is TGTGCCTGGAGTACATTTACCCTGGGGACAACACCGGCTAACTATGGCTACACCTTC. As protein: CAWSTFTLGTTPANYGYTF.

The V gene is TRBV11-2, the J gene TRBJ1-3; D call uncertain. Germline V gene lookup returns CDR1 SGHAT and CDR2 FQNNGV. The CDR3 spans 18 residues. Trimming stripped 1 base from V and 7 bases from J, with 23 bases between. CDR3 bases: TGTGCCAGCAGCTTAGTACGTGGCAGACTCGGTGGCGGGAACACCATATATTTT. This encodes CASSLVRGRLGGGNTIYF.

Only one count was recorded for this clone. The rearrangement joins TRBV7-8 to TRBJ2-7, with no clear D. Trimming pared 3 bases from V and 0 bases from J, leaving 12 bases between. This CDR3 region has 15 residues. Looked up from germline, CDR1 is SGHVS and CDR2 is FQNEAQ. Here the CDR3 reads CASSFYYRASYEQYF. The DNA for the CDR3 is TGTGCCAGCAGCTTCTACTACCGGGCCTCCTACGAGCAGTACTTC.

This chain uses TRBV9 with TRBJ2-3; the match to TRBD1 covers 9 bases. This CDR3 spans 15 amino acids. Germline assignment: CDR1 SGDLS and CDR2 YYNGEE. With 2 bases clipped from V and 4 bases from J, the junction kept 5 bases outside the gene matches. The CDR3 DNA reads as TGTGCCAGCAGCGTGGGACAGGGTAGGCCAGATACGCAGTATTTT. Translating it yields CASSVGQGRPDTQYF.

The J gene is TRBJ2-1, the V gene TRBV29-1, with D perhaps matching TRBD1 (5 bases). Per germline, CDR1 SQVTM and CDR2 ANQGSEA. Between the trimmed V and J ends, which lost 7 bases and 4 bases, there was a span of 14 bases. This CDR3 is built from 13 residues. The CDR3 is CSAPQDSYNEQFF. CDR3 sequence (DNA): TGCAGCGCTCCACAAGACAGTTACAATGAGCAGTTCTTC.

V and J are TRBV7-8 and TRBJ2-5, with D possibly being TRBD1 (6 bases). CDR3 length equals 15 residues. The V and J ends lost 1 base and 2 bases respectively, with 11 bases between them. Germline V gene sequence: CDR1 SGHVS, CDR2 FQNEAQ. CDR3 sequence: CASSLDGTIQETQYF. CDR3 sequence (DNA): TGTGCCAGCAGCTTAGATGGGACAATTCAAGAGACCCAGTACTTC. Full variable domain (rest looked up from reference TRBV7-8 and TRBJ2-5): GAGVSQSPRYKVAKRGQDVALRCDPISGHVSLFWYQQALGQGPEFLTYFQNEAQLDKSGLPSDRFFAERPEGSVSTLKIQRTQQEDSAVYLCASSLDGTIQETQYFGPGTRLLVL.

The sample holds one count of this clone. This chain uses TRBV4-2 with TRBJ2-2; the D is unclear. This CDR3 is 15 amino acids long. Germline CDR1 and CDR2: LGHNA and YNFKEQ. Trimming shortened V by 0 bases and J by 1 base, and 6 bases separated the two germline ends. The CDR3: CASSQDGRNTGELFF. The CDR3 coding sequence is TGTGCCAGCAGCCAAGATGGTCGGAACACCGGGGAGCTGTTTTTT.

V gene TRBV20-1 combines with J gene TRBJ2-7; D call uncertain. The length of the CDR3 is 9 residues. The V gene's germline CDR1 is DFQATT and CDR2 SNEGSKA (reference sequence). V lost 5 bases and J 7 bases, leaving 6 bases between the germline ends. The CDR3 sequence is CSAHQEQYF. CDR3 coding DNA: TGCAGTGCTCACCAAGAGCAGTACTTC.

The chain recombines TRBV7-2 with TRBJ2-1, with TRBD2 as a possible D gene (5 bases). Looked up from germline, CDR1 is SGHTA and CDR2 is FQGNSA. Trimming took 1 base from V and 4 from J, leaving 8 bases between them. The CDR3 is made up of 14 amino acids. The CDR3 loop is CASSLDTGYNEQFF. The CDR3 DNA sequence: TGTGCCAGCAGCTTAGATACGGGGTACAATGAGCAGTTCTTC.

V and J are TRBV29-1 and TRBJ1-1; D unclear. Trimming shortened V by 5 bases and J by 0 bases, and 10 bases separated the two germline ends. The CDR3 consists of 13 residues. The germline V gene encodes CDR1 SQVTM and CDR2 ANQGSEA. In DNA, the CDR3 is TGCAGCGTTAACCGGGCTATGAACACTGAAGCTTTCTTT. This sequence encodes CSVNRAMNTEAFF.

V usage is TRBV5-1 and J usage is TRBJ2-7; no clear D gene. Germline CDR1 is SGHRS and CDR2 is YFSETQ. Trimming stripped 0 bases from V and 4 bases from J, with 5 bases between. There are 12 residues in the CDR3. CDR3 in amino acids: CASSLGIYEQYF. The CDR3 coding sequence is TGCGCCAGCAGCTTGGGAATTTACGAGCAGTACTTC.

This clone appeared a few times. The chain is built from TRBV18 and TRBJ2-1; D uncertain. The CDR3 totals 14 residues. The V end lost 0 bases, the J end lost 6 bases, and 9 bases lay between the germline ends. The germline CDR1 and CDR2 sequences are KGHSH and LQKENI. The CDR3 bases are TGTGCCAGCTCACCACCGTCCGATCCCAATGAGCAGTTCTTC. Its translation is CASSPPSDPNEQFF.

The V gene is TRBV5-1, the J gene TRBJ2-1; 8 positions match TRBD2. From germline, CDR1 is SGHRS and CDR2 YFSETQ. This CDR3 spans 15 amino acids. V trimming: 7 bases; J trimming: 0 bases; junction bases outside the gene matches: 6. The CDR3 sequence is CASEISGSSYNEQFF. CDR3 nucleotide sequence: TGCGCCAGCGAAATAAGCGGGAGCTCCTACAATGAGCAGTTCTTC. Drawing the rest from reference TRBV5-1 and TRBJ2-1, the complete variable domain is KAGVTQTPRYLIKTRGQQVTLSCSPISGHRSVSWYQQTPGQGLQFLFEYFSETQRNKGNFPGRFSGRQFSNSRSEMNVSTLELGDSALYLCASEISGSSYNEQFFGPGTRLTVL.

The rearrangement joins TRBV4-3 to TRBJ1-5; possible D gene TRBD1, 6 bases. Trimming stripped 0 bases from V and 0 bases from J, with 18 bases between. The CDR3 sequence is 19 residues long. Germline CDR1 LGHNA, CDR2 YSLEER. CDR3 DNA sequence: TGCGCCAGCAGCCAAGACGCGACCAAAGGGGGGTATAGCAATCAGCCCCAGCATTTT. It translates to CASSQDATKGGYSNQPQHF.

The chain has TRBV13 and TRBJ2-7; D possibly corresponds to TRBD1 (5 bases). Germline values: CDR1 PRHDT, CDR2 FYEKMQ (reference sequence). V was clipped by 5 bases and J by 6 bases, with 17 bases between them. The CDR3 runs 14 residues. The CDR3 loop reads CASSHGHATREQYF. In nucleotides, the CDR3 is TGTGCCAGCAGCCACGGACACGCCACGCGCGAGCAGTACTTC. The complete variable domain, with remaining parts taken from reference TRBV13 and TRBJ2-7, reads AAGVIQSPRHLIKEKRETATLKCYPIPRHDTVYWYQQGPGQDPQFLISFYEKMQSDKGSIPDRFSAQQFSDYHSELNMSSLELGDSALYFCASSHGHATREQYFGPGTRLTVT.

The V gene is TRBV6-6, the J gene TRBJ2-3, with 14 bases aligning to TRBD2. The length of the CDR3 is 16 residues. After removal of 0 bases from V and 6 bases from J, the junction contained 2 bases not matched to a gene. Germline V gene sequence: CDR1 MNHNY, CDR2 SVGAGI (reference sequence). The chain's CDR3 is CASSYSGLAGADTQYF. The CDR3 bases are TGTGCCAGCAGTTACTCGGGACTAGCGGGAGCGGATACGCAGTATTTT.

The chain joins TRBV6-5 to TRBJ2-5, with 10 bases identical to TRBD2. This CDR3 spans 14 amino acids. With V trimmed by 6 bases and J by 2 bases, 3 bases remained unmatched. The germline V gene encodes CDR1 MNHEY and CDR2 SVGAGI. CDR3 DNA sequence: TGTGCCAGCAGACTAGCGGGACTACAAGAGACCCAGTACTTC. This gives the protein CASRLAGLQETQYF.

V usage is TRBV7-2 and J usage is TRBJ2-5; perhaps TRBD2 as D (5 bases). This CDR3 has 14 residues. V shed 3 bases and J shed 5 bases, with 13 bases lying between them. Germline assignment: CDR1 SGHTA and CDR2 FQGNSA. The CDR3: CASSLGTRVETQYF. The CDR3 DNA follows: TGTGCCAGCAGCTTGGGCACGCGGGTGGAGACCCAGTACTTC.

The rearrangement joins TRBV4-2 to TRBJ2-7, with TRBD1 matching over 9 bases. The CDR3 is 12 residues long. Trimming cost V 5 bases and J 7 bases; bases outside gene matches: 3. Germline V gives CDR1 LGHNA, CDR2 YNFKEQ. Here the CDR3 reads CASSYRGREQYF. The CDR3 nucleotides read TGTGCCAGCAGCTACAGGGGGCGAGAGCAGTACTTC.

The chain combines TRBV19 with TRBJ2-7; 12 bases match TRBD2. The length of the CDR3 is 17 residues. The V gene end was trimmed by 4 bases and the J gene end by 5 bases; junction bases not matched to a gene: 12. CDR1 LNHDA and CDR2 SQIVND come from the germline V gene (reference sequence). CDR3 loop: CASSTVPLGLAGNEQYF. CDR3 bases: TGTGCCAGTAGTACCGTTCCCCTTGGACTAGCGGGGAACGAGCAGTACTTC.

The genes are TRBV18 and TRBJ1-1; TRBD1 is a possible D gene (5 bases). The germline CDR1 and CDR2 sequences are KGHSH and LQKENI. The CDR3 is 16 amino acids. The V end was cut by 4 bases, the J end by 0 bases, with 15 bases between. CDR3 bases: TGTGCCAGCTCACGTGACAGCCATACTTTGAACACTGAAGCTTTCTTT. Its translation is CASSRDSHTLNTEAFF.

The V and J genes are TRBV9 and TRBJ1-4; D is perhaps TRBD1 (6 bases). This CDR3 contains 12 residues. The germline V gene encodes CDR1 SGDLS and CDR2 YYNGEE. Trimming cost V 4 bases and J 8 bases, with 9 bases left between them. In nucleotides, the CDR3 is TGTGCCAGCAGCAGGGGGGAAGAAAAACTGTTTTTT. Encoded protein: CASSRGEEKLFF.

This chain uses TRBV7-2 with TRBJ2-3, with D tentatively TRBD2 (6 bases). The V gene lost 8 bases and the J gene lost 1 base, with 13 bases spanning the gap. The germline V gene has CDR1 SGHTA and CDR2 FQGNSA. The CDR3 is 14 amino acids. The DNA of the CDR3 is TGTGCCAGCCGACGGGAGTTTCGCACAGATACGCAGTATTTT. Translated, it gives CASRREFRTDTQYF.

V gene TRBV14 combines with J gene TRBJ2-7; D is ambiguous. CDR3 size: 13 residues. The V end lost 0 bases, the J end lost 2 bases, and 5 bases lay between the germline ends. The germline gives CDR1 SGHDN, CDR2 FVKESK. The CDR3 here is CASSQEEAYEQYF. CDR3 nucleotide sequence: TGTGCCAGCAGCCAAGAGGAAGCCTACGAGCAGTACTTC.

This clone was seen only once. This chain links TRBV25-1 with TRBJ2-7; the match to TRBD2 covers 7 bases. CDR1 is MGHDK, CDR2 SYGVNS, per germline. J was trimmed by 2 bases and V by 1 base; bases with no gene match: 5. This CDR3 region has 15 residues. CDR3 in amino acids: CASSEFQRDAYEQYF. As DNA, the CDR3 is TGTGCCAGCAGTGAATTTCAGCGGGACGCCTACGAGCAGTACTTC.